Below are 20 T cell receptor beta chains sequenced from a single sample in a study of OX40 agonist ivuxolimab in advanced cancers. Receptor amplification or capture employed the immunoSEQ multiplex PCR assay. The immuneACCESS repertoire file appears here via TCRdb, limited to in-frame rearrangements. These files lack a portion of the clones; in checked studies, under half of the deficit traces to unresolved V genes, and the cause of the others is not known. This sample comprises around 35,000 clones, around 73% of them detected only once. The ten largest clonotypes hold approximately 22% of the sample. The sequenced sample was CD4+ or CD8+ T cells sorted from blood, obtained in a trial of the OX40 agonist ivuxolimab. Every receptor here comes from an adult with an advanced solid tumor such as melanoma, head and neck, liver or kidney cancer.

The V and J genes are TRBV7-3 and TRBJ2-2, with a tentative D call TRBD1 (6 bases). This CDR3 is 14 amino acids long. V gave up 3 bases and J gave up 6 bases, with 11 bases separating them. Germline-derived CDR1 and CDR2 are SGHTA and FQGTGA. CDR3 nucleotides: TGTGCCAGCAGCTTCTACAGGGAATCCGGGGAGCTGTTTTTT. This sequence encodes CASSFYRESGELFF.

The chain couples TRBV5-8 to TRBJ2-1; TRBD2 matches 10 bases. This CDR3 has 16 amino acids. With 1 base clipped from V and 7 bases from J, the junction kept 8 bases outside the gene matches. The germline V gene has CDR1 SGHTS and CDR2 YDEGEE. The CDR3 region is CASSLIPASGSNEQFF. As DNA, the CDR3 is TGTGCCAGCAGCTTGATTCCCGCTAGCGGGAGTAATGAGCAGTTCTTC.

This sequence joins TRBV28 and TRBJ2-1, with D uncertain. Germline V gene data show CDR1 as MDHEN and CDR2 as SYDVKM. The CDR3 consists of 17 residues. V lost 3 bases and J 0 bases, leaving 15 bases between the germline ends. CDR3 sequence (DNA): TGTGCCAGCAGTTTTGATAACGTCTGGAGCTCCTACAATGAGCAGTTCTTC. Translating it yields CASSFDNVWSSYNEQFF.

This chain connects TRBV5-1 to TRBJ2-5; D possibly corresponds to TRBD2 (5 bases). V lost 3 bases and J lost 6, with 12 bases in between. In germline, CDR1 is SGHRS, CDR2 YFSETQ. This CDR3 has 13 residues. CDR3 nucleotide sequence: TGCGCCAGCAGCTCACTAGACGTACAGACCCAGTACTTC. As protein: CASSSLDVQTQYF.

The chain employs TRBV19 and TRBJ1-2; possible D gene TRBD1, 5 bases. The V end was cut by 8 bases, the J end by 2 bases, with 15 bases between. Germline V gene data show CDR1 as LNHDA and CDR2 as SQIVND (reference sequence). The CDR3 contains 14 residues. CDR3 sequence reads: CASWGSTVNYGYTF. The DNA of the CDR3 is TGTGCCAGTTGGGGGTCGACAGTCAACTATGGCTACACCTTC.

CDR3 region: CASSSQGIGGNQPQHF. The DNA of the CDR3 is TGTGCCAGCAGCTCACAGGGAATTGGCGGCAATCAGCCCCAGCATTTT. The chain uses TRBV11-2 and TRBJ1-5; weak D call: TRBD1 (6 bases). Germline V gene sequence: CDR1 SGHAT, CDR2 FQNNGV. CDR3 length: 16 amino acids. The germline V and J ends were trimmed by 4 bases and 2 bases, with 15 bases remaining between them. Complete variable domain (other parts from reference TRBV11-2 and TRBJ1-5): EAGVAQSPRYKIIEKRQSVAFWCNPISGHATLYWYQQILGQGPKLLIQFQNNGVVDDSQLPKDRFSAERLKGVDSTLKIQPAKLEDSAVYLCASSSQGIGGNQPQHFGDGTRLSIL.

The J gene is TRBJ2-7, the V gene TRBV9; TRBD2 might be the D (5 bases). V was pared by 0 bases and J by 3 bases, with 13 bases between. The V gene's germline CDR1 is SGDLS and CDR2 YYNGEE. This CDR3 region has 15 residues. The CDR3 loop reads CASSVGPEVVYEQYF. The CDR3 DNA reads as TGTGCCAGCAGCGTAGGGCCGGAGGTGGTCTACGAGCAGTACTTC.

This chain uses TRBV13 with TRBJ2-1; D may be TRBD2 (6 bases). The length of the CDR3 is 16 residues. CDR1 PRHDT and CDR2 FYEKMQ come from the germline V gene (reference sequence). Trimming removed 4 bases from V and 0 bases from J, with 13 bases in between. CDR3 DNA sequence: TGTGCCAGCAGCTCGTTAGCGGAGAGCTCCTACAATGAGCAGTTCTTC. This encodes CASSSLAESSYNEQFF.

CDR3 DNA: TGTGCCAGCAGCTTTAGCGAACAAACGGCCGAGCAGTACTTC. This gives the protein CASSFSEQTAEQYF. The V call is TRBV7-9, the J call TRBJ2-7; D is perhaps TRBD2 (5 bases). V dropped 3 bases and J dropped 6 bases, with 15 bases sitting between them. Germline V lookup: CDR1 SEHNR, CDR2 FQNEAQ (reference sequence). This CDR3 spans 14 amino acids.

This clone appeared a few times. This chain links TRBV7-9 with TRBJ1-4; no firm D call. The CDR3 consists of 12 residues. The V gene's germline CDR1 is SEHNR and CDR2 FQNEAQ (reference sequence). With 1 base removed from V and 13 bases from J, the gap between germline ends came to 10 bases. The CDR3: CASSLGKTGLFF. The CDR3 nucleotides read TGTGCCAGCAGCTTAGGGAAGACCGGACTGTTTTTT.

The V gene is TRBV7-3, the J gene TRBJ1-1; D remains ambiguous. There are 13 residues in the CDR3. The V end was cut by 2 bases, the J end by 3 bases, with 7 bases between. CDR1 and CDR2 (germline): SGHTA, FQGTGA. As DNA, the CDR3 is TGTGCCAGCAGCTTAGTTCAGGACACTGAAGCTTTCTTT. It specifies CASSLVQDTEAFF.

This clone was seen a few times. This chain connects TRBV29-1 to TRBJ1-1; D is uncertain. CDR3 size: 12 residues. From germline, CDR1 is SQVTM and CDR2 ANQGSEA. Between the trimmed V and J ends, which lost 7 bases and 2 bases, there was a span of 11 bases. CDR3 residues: CSAMWANTEAFF. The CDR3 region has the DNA TGCAGCGCCATGTGGGCCAACACTGAAGCTTTCTTT.

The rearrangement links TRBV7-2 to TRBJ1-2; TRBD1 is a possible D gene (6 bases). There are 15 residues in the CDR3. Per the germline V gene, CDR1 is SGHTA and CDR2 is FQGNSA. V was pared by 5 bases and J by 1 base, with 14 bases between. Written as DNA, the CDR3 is TGTGCCAGCAGCCCACTTCGGACAGATAACTATGGCTACACCTTC. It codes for CASSPLRTDNYGYTF.

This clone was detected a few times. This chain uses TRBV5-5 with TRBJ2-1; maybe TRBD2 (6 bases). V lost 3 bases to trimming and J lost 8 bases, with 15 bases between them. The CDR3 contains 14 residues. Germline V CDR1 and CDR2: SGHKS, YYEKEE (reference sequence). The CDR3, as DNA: TGTGCCAGCAGCTCGGGACTCAGCTGGGATGAGCAGTTCTTC. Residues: CASSSGLSWDEQFF.

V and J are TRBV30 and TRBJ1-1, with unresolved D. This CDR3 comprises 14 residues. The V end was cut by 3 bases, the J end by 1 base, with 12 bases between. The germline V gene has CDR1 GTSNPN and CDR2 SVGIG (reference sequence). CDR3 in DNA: TGTGCCTGGAGGGGGTGGTCGGGGAACACTGAAGCTTTCTTT. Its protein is CAWRGWSGNTEAFF.

The CDR3 protein is CASSLAGSYEQYF. The DNA for the CDR3 is TGTGCCAGCAGCTTAGCGGGCTCCTACGAGCAGTACTTC. The chain joins TRBV7-2 to TRBJ2-5; the D is unclear. The end of the DNA fits TRBJ2-7 better, so the J call may be wrong. CDR3 length: 13 residues. Germline V gene sequence: CDR1 SGHTA, CDR2 FQGNSA.

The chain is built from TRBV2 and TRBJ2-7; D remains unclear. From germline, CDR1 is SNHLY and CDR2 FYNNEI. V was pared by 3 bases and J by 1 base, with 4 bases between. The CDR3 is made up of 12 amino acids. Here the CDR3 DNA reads TGTGCCAGCAGTGAGGGTTCCTACGAGCAGTACTTC. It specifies CASSEGSYEQYF.

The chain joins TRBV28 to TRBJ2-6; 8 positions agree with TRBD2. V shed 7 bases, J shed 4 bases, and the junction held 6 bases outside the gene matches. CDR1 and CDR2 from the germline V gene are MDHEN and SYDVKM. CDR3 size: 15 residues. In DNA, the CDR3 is TGTGCCAGCACGGGGGGGCTTTCAGGGGCCAACGTCCTGACTTTC. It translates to CASTGGLSGANVLTF.

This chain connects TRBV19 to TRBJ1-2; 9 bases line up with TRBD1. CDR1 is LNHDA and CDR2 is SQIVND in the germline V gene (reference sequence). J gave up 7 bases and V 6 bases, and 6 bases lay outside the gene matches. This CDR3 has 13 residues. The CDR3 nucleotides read TGTGCCAGTAGCACAGGGACAGGGTTTGGCTACACCTTC. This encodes CASSTGTGFGYTF.

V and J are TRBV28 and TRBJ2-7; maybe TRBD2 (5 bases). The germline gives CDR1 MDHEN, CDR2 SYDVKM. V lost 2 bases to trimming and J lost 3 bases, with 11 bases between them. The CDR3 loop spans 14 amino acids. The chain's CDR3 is CASSLLGGGYEQYF. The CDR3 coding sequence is TGTGCCAGCAGTTTACTAGGAGGAGGCTACGAGCAGTACTTC.